The T cell receptor beta chain described here comes from a study of shared clonotypes between healthy human individuals. Germline V lookup: CDR1 MNHEY, CDR2 SVGAGI. The CDR3 contains 12 residues. V gave up 5 bases and J gave up 5 bases, with 6 bases separating them. The assay was immunoSEQ multiplex PCR, and TCRdb's table has in-frame clones only and misses some. The data hold 2.5 million or so clones, with roughly nine tenths observed a single time. Sequenced material: naive CD4+ T cells sorted from blood. Subset given: CD45RA+ positively selected. The TCR originated in a young man in good health. This chain connects TRBV6-5 to TRBJ2-2; D remains ambiguous. The CDR3 protein is CASSLTTGELFF. Here the CDR3 DNA reads TGTGCCAGCAGTCTGACAACCGGGGAGCTGTTTTTT.